Below, 17 T cell receptor beta chains from the same sample are listed, as sequenced in a study of neoadjuvant nivolumab and ipilimumab in lung cancer. The assay was immunoSEQ multiplex PCR, and TCRdb's table has in-frame clones only and misses some. The sample shows under 50,000 clones, around 89% of them seen only once. The source material was blood, sampled before neoadjuvant nivolumab, alone or with ipilimumab. The receptor set was obtained from an adult with non-small cell lung cancer. Some clones in this sample may be carry-over from other donors' samples.

The chain recombines TRBV29-1 with TRBJ2-7, with 9 positions matching TRBD1. The CDR3 covers 12 residues. After removal of 5 bases from V and 3 bases from J, the junction contained 2 bases not matched to a gene. Germline CDR1 is SQVTM and CDR2 is ANQGSEA. The CDR3 DNA follows: TGCAGCGTTTCGGACAGGGGCTACGAGCAGTACTTC. It encodes CSVSDRGYEQYF.

The chain combines TRBV7-2 with TRBJ1-2; 7 bases fit TRBD1. Germline V gene lookup returns CDR1 SGHTA and CDR2 FQGNSA. The CDR3 spans 13 residues. Trimming took 5 bases from V and 8 from J; bases not matched to a gene: 8. The CDR3 reads CASSEGQSYGYTF. The CDR3 DNA sequence: TGTGCCAGCAGCGAGGGACAGTCTTACGGCTACACCTTC.

V gene TRBV30 combines with J gene TRBJ2-3; TRBD1 or TRBD2 may be the D gene (5 bases each). V dropped 2 bases and J dropped 7 bases, with 22 bases sitting between them. CDR1 and CDR2 from the germline V gene are GTSNPN and SVGIG (reference sequence). This CDR3 has 16 residues. The CDR3 spells CAWSPFGASRRNTQYF. In DNA form, the CDR3 reads TGTGCCTGGAGTCCCTTCGGGGCTTCTAGAAGGAATACGCAGTATTTT.

The chain carries TRBV6-5 and TRBJ1-2; D uncertain. The CDR3 is 16 amino acids. Trimming took 0 bases from V and 1 from J, leaving 12 bases between them. Germline V gene lookup returns CDR1 MNHEY and CDR2 SVGAGI. CDR3: CASSYSMWQLNYGYTF. The DNA of the CDR3 is TGTGCCAGCAGTTACTCGATGTGGCAGCTTAACTATGGCTACACCTTC.

The V gene is TRBV6-5, the J gene TRBJ2-7; 8 bases line up with TRBD1. The CDR3 loop spans 16 amino acids. With V trimmed by 2 bases and J by 0 bases, 6 bases remained unmatched. Germline CDR1 MNHEY, CDR2 SVGAGI. The CDR3 spells CASSYPTGTGSYEQYF. As DNA, the CDR3 is TGTGCCAGCAGTTACCCCACCGGGACAGGCTCCTACGAGCAGTACTTC.

CDR3 sequence reads: CASSSRTGQNTEAFF. In DNA form, the CDR3 reads TGTGCCAGCAGCTCCCGGACAGGACAGAACACTGAAGCTTTCTTT. This rearrangement joins TRBV7-8 to TRBJ1-1; 7 positions agree with TRBD1. The ends lost 4 bases at V and 1 base at J; junction bases unmatched: 6. The CDR3 runs to 15 residues. Germline V gene lookup returns CDR1 SGHVS and CDR2 FQNEAQ.

This clone was seen a single time. This sequence joins TRBV7-8 and TRBJ2-3; 10 nucleotides line up with TRBD2. The CDR3 runs 16 residues. Losses at the gene ends were 1 base for V and 5 bases for J; bases not matched to a gene: 6. Per the germline V gene, CDR1 is SGHVS and CDR2 is FQNEAQ. The CDR3 region is CASSLGLAGVEDTQYF. CDR3 in DNA: TGTGCCAGCAGCTTAGGGCTAGCGGGAGTTGAAGATACGCAGTATTTT.

A single count supports this clone. The rearrangement uses TRBV7-2 and TRBJ1-1, with D uncertain. This CDR3 region has 11 residues. Germline V CDR1 and CDR2: SGHTA, FQGNSA. V was shortened by 2 bases and J by 8 bases, with 6 bases between the two germline ends. The DNA for the CDR3 is TGTGCCAGCAGCTTATTGATGGAAGCTTTCTTT. This codes for CASSLLMEAFF.

V usage is TRBV18 and J usage is TRBJ1-1; D is unresolved. The CDR3 loop spans 12 amino acids. Trimming pared 2 bases from V and 7 bases from J, leaving 8 bases between. CDR1 and CDR2 from the germline V gene are KGHSH and LQKENI. CDR3 in DNA: TGTGCCAGCTCACCAACACAAAATGAAGCTTTCTTT. Protein: CASSPTQNEAFF.

This clone is labeled as medium-sized. The CDR3 is CASSEQLQPQHF. DNA of the CDR3: TGTGCCAGCAGTGAACAGCTTCAGCCCCAGCATTTT. J is TRBJ1-5 and V is TRBV2; D ambiguous. V was trimmed by 2 bases and J by 6 bases, leaving 5 bases between them. The CDR3 has 12 residues. Germline loops: CDR1 SNHLY, CDR2 FYNNEI.

The chain carries TRBV6-6 and TRBJ1-5; 7 positions match TRBD1. The V gene's germline CDR1 is MNHNY and CDR2 SVGAGI (reference sequence). J gave up 2 bases and V 2 bases, and 3 bases lay outside the gene matches. This CDR3 spans 15 amino acids. This CDR3 is CASSYPGQGNQPQHF. DNA for the CDR3: TGTGCCAGCAGTTACCCCGGACAGGGCAATCAGCCCCAGCATTTT.

This chain connects TRBV5-1 to TRBJ2-5; 8 nucleotides agree with TRBD1. Unmatched junction bases numbered 8, after V lost 3 bases and J lost 4 bases. This CDR3 spans 15 amino acids. Germline values: CDR1 SGHRS, CDR2 YFSETQ. The CDR3: CASSSGQGIRETQYF. CDR3 DNA: TGCGCCAGCAGCTCAGGACAGGGCATTCGAGAGACCCAGTACTTC.

J is TRBJ2-3 and V is TRBV18; D call uncertain. Germline loops: CDR1 KGHSH, CDR2 LQKENI. The CDR3 contains 13 residues. V gave up 5 bases and J gave up 4 bases, with 10 bases separating them. CDR3 loop: CASSSVIADTQYF. The CDR3 DNA reads TGTGCCAGCTCATCGGTTATTGCAGATACGCAGTATTTT.

This chain uses TRBV2 with TRBJ2-7; D is undetermined. The CDR3 is made up of 14 amino acids. Germline assignment: CDR1 SNHLY and CDR2 FYNNEI. Trimming left V 7 bases short and J 7 bases short, with 20 bases between. The CDR3 reads CASTDGAALLEQYF. CDR3 in DNA: TGTGCCAGCACGGATGGTGCAGCTCTGTTAGAGCAGTACTTC. The full variable domain, with the rest looked up from reference TRBV2 and TRBJ2-7, is EPEVTQTPSHQVTQMGQEVILRCVPISNHLYFYWYRQILGQKVEFLVSFYNNEISEKSEIFDDQFSVERPDGSNFTLKIRSTKLEDSAMYFCASTDGAALLEQYFGPGTRLTVT.

This chain links TRBV7-9 with TRBJ2-1; TRBD2 agrees at 11 bases. The germline V gene encodes CDR1 SEHNR and CDR2 FQNEAQ (reference sequence). The CDR3 runs to 14 residues. The V gene end was trimmed by 5 bases and the J gene end by 10 bases; junction bases not matched to a gene: 7. CDR3 nucleotide sequence: TGTGCCAGCAGCATTAGCGGGAGGGCGTGGGAGCAGTTCTTC. This sequence encodes CASSISGRAWEQFF.

The chain joins TRBV9 to TRBJ2-7, with TRBD1 identical over 7 bases. The CDR3 is 13 amino acids. Germline V gives CDR1 SGDLS, CDR2 YYNGEE. V lost 3 bases, J lost 2 bases, and 2 bases stayed unmatched. The CDR3 region is CASSDGTAYEQYF. For the CDR3, the DNA is TGTGCCAGCAGCGACGGGACAGCCTACGAGCAGTACTTC. Full variable domain (outside the CDR3, taken from reference TRBV9 and TRBJ2-7): DSGVTQTPKHLITATGQRVTLRCSPRSGDLSVYWYQQSLDQGLQFLIQYYNGEERAKGNILERFSAQQFPDLHSELNLSSLELGDSALYFCASSDGTAYEQYFGPGTRLTVT.

The rearrangement joins TRBV5-1 to TRBJ2-5; TRBD1 might be the D (6 bases). Between the trimmed V and J ends, which lost 4 bases and 1 base, there was a span of 17 bases. This CDR3 contains 16 residues. CDR1 and CDR2 (germline): SGHRS, YFSETQ. The CDR3 loop reads CASSLGGVGSQETQYF. The CDR3 nucleotides are TGCGCCAGCAGCCTTGGGGGCGTGGGGAGCCAAGAGACCCAGTACTTC.